Sequencing of this T cell receptor (beta chain) was carried out in a study of cytomegalovirus exposure and HLA in healthy donors. Findings and caveats of the study: The authors later linked a missense DCLRE1C variant to TCR beta V- and J-gene trimming. Excluded: some indistinguishable V segments such as TRBV6-2 and TRBV6-3. The investigators catalogued 164 TCR beta chains as cytomegalovirus-associated.

Only a few counts were recorded for this clone. Its specificity is not known. CDR1 LNHDA and CDR2 SQIVND come from the germline V gene (reference sequence). The V end was cut by 3 bases, the J end by 8 bases, with 16 bases between. The CDR3 is 14 residues long. A multiplex PCR was run with 60 Vbeta primers and 13 Jbeta primers. Sequencing was performed with immunoSEQ multiplex PCR; in TCRdb, only in-frame clones are kept and a portion is missing. This sample carries some 170,000 clones, 87% of them seen once, and the ten largest clones take about 0.85%. The chain couples TRBV19 to TRBJ1-1; tentative D call: TRBD1 (6 bases). The TCR comes from a young woman in good health and CMV-seronegative. Source material: PBMCs. The CDR3 here is CASSIGGARGEAFF. The CDR3 nucleotides read TGTGCCAGTAGTATCGGGGGGGCGAGGGGAGAAGCTTTCTTT. The full variable domain, in which reference TRBV19 and TRBJ1-1 provide the parts outside the CDR3, is DGGITQSPKYLFRKEGQNVTLSCEQNLNHDAMYWYRQDPGQGLRLIYYSQIVNDFQKGDIAEGYSVSREKKESFPLTVTSAQKNPTAFYLCASSIGGARGEAFFGQGTRLTVV.